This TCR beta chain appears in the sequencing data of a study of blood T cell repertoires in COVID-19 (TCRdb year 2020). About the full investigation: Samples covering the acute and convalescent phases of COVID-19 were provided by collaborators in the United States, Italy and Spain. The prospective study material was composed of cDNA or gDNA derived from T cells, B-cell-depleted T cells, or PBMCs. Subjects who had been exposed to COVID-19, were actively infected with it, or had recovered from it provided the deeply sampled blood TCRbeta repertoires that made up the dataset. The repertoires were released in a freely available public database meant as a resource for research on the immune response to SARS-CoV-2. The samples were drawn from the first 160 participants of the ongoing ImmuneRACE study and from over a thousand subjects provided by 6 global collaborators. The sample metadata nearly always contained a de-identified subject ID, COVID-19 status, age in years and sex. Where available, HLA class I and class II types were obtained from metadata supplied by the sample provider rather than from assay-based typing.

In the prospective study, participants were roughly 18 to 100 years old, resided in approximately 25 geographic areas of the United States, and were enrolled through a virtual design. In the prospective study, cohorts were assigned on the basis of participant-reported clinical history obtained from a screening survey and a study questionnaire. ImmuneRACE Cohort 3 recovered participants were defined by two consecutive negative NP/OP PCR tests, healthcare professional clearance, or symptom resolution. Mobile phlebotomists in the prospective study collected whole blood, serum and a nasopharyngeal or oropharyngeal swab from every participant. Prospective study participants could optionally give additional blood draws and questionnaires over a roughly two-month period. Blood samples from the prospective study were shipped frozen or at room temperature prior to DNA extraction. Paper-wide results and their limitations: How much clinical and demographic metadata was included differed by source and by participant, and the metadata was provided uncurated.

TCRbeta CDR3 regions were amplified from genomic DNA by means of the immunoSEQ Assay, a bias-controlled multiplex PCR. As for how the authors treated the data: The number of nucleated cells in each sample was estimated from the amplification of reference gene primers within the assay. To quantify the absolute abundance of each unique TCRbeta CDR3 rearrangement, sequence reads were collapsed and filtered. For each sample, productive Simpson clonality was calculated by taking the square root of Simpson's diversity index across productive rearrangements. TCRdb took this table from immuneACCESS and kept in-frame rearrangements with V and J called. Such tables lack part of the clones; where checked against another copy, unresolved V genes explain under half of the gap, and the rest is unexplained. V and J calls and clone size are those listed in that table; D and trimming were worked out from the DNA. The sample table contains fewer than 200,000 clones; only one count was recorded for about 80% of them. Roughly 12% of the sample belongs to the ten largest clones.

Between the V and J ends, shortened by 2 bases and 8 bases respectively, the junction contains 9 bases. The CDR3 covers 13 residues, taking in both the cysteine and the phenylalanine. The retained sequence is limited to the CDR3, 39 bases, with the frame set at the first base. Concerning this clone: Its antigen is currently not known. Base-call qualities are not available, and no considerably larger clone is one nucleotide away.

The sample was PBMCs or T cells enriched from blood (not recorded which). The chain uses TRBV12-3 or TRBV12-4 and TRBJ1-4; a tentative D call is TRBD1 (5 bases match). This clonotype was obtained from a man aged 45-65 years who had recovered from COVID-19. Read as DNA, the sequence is TGTGCCAGCAGTTTAAGGAAGGGGGAAAAACTGTTTTTT. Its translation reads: CASSLRKGEKLFF.